Detailed here is one T cell receptor beta chain. Relative to the germline gene, one junction end is altered; a read error may explain this. Sequencing was performed with immunoSEQ multiplex PCR; in TCRdb, only in-frame clones are kept and a portion is missing. Counted here are tens of thousands of clones, roughly nine tenths occurring once; the ten biggest clones make up around 0.95%. The data belong to a study of control samples from healthy donors and cancer patients. The sequenced material came from blood. The sequence came from a woman aged 30 to 39 in good health.

CDR3 protein: CASSLSYNSPPHF. For the CDR3, the DNA is TGTGCCAGCAGCTTATCCTATAATTCACCCCCCCACTTT. This rearrangement joins TRBV7-3 to TRBJ1-6; D not certain. Germline-derived CDR1 and CDR2 are SGHTA and FQGTGA. This CDR3 has 13 amino acids.